This T cell receptor beta chain was profiled in a study of cytomegalovirus exposure and HLA in healthy donors. Findings and caveats of the study: For TCR beta chains, V- and J-gene trimming was later linked to a missense DCLRE1C variant. Presence/absence analyses took donor sequencing depth as roughly uniform. Within a later analysis, the majority of CMV-associated TCR beta chains appeared HLA-restricted. Researchers left out some V segments, among them TRBV6-2 and TRBV6-3, as indistinguishable.

To note about this clone: The antigen remains unidentified.

Germline V gene sequence: CDR1 SGHAT, CDR2 FQNNGV. This CDR3 contains 14 residues. The V and J ends lost 4 bases and 14 bases, in that order; junction bases with no gene match: 10. With 60 Vbeta and 13 Jbeta primers, the PCR was carried out. Sequencing was performed with immunoSEQ multiplex PCR; in TCRdb, only in-frame clones are kept and a portion is missing. The sample shows roughly 120,000 clones, roughly 69% of them seen only once. The clonotype was recovered from a woman aged 40 to 50 in good health and CMV-seropositive. The chain joins TRBV11-2 to TRBJ2-1, with TRBD2 identical over 11 bases. Specimen: PBMCs. This chain's CDR3 is CASSSGVSGGVEFF. DNA of the CDR3: TGTGCCAGCAGCTCAGGGGTTAGCGGGGGGGTAGAGTTCTTC.